This T cell receptor beta chain stems from a study of regulatory T cells in long-lasting Graves disease. General study results and limits: With some 2,800 shared public clonotypes, persistent patients exceeded new patients, who shared over 950. Newly diagnosed patients had higher TCR diversity than persistent Graves' patients did. Persistent disease samples used TRBV28, TRBJ1-2 and TRBJ2-5 preferentially.

The count of this clonotype is one. Its antigen is still unknown. Possible read error: a much larger clone is one base away. Arm-PCR of CDR3 regions and iRepertoire HTBI primers were the basis on which TCR beta libraries were built. Each CDR3 protein gets one entry after TCRdb re-called the multiplex PCR reads with MiXCR. The table has some 300,000 distinct CDR3 sequences, more than 20% seen once. There are 15 residues in the CDR3. Germline V CDR1 and CDR2: SGHAT, FQNNGV. Time point reported: persistent/refractory GD, antithyroid drugs over 5 years with positive TRAb. PBMCs were the source of the RNA used for TCR sequencing.

The sequenced sample was peripheral blood mononuclear cells (PBMCs), obtained when the disease was refractory, from a patient treated with antithyroid drugs. The TCR comes from a female donor with Graves disease. The chain has TRBV11-2 and TRBJ2-2; perhaps TRBD2 as D (5 bases). The DNA of the CDR3 is TGTGCCAGCAGCTTAGGAGTATCGAACACCGGGGAGCTGCTTTTT. This encodes CASSLGVSNTGELLF.